This T cell receptor beta chain is from a study of low-dose radiotherapy and immunotherapy resistance in tumors. Priming of first-strand cDNA relied on TRAV- and TRBV-specific primers (covering alpha and beta chains). Both a constant-region primer and a V-primer adapter served to amplify TCRs across roughly 20 PCR cycles. Using its own MiXCR run on the reads, TCRdb lists one record per CDR3 protein. Among some 40,000 distinct CDR3 sequences listed, around 21% were seen once. Trimming left V 10 bases short and J 4 bases short, with 13 bases between. CDR1 MRHNA and CDR2 SNTAGT come from the germline V gene. This CDR3 contains 13 residues. The sample holds a few counts of this clonotype. Time point of the sample: after trial treatment. Treatment described: LDRT plus nivolumab, ipilimumab, low-dose cyclophosphamide and aspirin (RACIN trial).

This receptor was obtained from a female donor with ovarian cancer. The sequences come from PBMCs, collected after low-dose radiotherapy plus immunotherapy. V gene TRBV6-4 combines with J gene TRBJ2-2; possibly TRBD2 for D (6 bases). CDR3 sequence: CATRPGATGELFF. CDR3 DNA sequence: TGTGCCACCCGACCGGGAGCCACCGGGGAGCTGTTTTTT.